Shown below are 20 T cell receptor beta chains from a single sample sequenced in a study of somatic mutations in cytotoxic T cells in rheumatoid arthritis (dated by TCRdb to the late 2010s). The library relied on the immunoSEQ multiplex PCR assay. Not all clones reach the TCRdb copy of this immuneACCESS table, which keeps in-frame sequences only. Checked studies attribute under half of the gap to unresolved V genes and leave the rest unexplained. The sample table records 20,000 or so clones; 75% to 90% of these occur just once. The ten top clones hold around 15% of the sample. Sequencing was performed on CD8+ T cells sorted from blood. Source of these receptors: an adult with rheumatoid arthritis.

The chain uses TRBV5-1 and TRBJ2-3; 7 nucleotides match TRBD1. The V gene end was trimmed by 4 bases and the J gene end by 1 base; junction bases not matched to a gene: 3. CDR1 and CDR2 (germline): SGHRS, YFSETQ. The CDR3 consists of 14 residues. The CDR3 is CASSTGQGTDTQYF. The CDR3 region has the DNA TGCGCCAGCAGCACCGGACAGGGCACAGATACGCAGTATTTT.

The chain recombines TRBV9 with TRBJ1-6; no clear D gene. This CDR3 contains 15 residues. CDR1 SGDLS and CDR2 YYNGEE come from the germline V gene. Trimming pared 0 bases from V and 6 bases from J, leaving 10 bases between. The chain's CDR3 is CASSVGSGSNSPLHF. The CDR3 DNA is TGTGCCAGCAGCGTAGGATCTGGCAGTAATTCACCCCTCCACTTT.

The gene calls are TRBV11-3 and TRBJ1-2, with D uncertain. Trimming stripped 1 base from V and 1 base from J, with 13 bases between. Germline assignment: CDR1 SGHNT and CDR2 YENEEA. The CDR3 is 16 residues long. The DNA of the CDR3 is TGTGCCAGCAGCTTAGTATCTTCAGTTCGTAACTATGGCTACACCTTC. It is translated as CASSLVSSVRNYGYTF.

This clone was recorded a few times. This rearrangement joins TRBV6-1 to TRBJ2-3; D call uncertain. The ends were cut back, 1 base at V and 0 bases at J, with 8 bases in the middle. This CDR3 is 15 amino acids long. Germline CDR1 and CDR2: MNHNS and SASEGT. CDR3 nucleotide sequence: TGTGCCAGCAGTGAAGAGCCGACTAGCACAGATACGCAGTATTTT. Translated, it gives CASSEEPTSTDTQYF.

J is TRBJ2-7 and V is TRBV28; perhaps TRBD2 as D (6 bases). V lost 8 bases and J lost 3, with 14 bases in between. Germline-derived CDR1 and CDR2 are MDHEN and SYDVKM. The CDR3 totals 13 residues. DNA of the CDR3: TGTGCCAGCGGATTAGGGAGGAGCTACGAGCAGTACTTC. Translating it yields CASGLGRSYEQYF.

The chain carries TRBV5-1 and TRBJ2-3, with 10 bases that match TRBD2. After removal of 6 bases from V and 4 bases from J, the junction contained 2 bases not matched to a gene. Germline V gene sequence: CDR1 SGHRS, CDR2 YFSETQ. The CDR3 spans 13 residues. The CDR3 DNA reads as TGCGCCAGCACGAGCGGGGGGGCAGATACGCAGTATTTT. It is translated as CASTSGGADTQYF.

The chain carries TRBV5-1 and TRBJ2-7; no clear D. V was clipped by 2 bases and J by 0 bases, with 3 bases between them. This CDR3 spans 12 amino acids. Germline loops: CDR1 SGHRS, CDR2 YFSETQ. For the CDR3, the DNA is TGCGCCAGCAGCTTAAGCTCCTACGAGCAGTACTTC. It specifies CASSLSSYEQYF.

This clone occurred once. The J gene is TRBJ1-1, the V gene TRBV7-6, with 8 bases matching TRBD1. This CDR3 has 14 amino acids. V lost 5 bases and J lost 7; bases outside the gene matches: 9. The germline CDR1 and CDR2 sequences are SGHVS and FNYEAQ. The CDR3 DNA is TGTGCCAGCAGCGTCGGACAGGGAACTTATGAAGCTTTCTTT. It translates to CASSVGQGTYEAFF.

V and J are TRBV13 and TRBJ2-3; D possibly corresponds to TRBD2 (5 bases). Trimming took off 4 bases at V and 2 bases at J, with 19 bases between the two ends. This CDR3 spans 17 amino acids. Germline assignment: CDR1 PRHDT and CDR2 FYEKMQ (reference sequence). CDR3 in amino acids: CASSSDNRPAATDTQYF. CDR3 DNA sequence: TGTGCCAGCAGCTCCGACAATAGGCCAGCGGCCACAGATACGCAGTATTTT.

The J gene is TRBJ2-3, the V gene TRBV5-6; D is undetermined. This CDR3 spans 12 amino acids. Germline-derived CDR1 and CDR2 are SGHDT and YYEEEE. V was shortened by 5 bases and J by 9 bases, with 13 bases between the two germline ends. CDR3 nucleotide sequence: TGTGCCAGCAGATCGTCTGGCGGAACGCAGTATTTT. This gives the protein CASRSSGGTQYF.

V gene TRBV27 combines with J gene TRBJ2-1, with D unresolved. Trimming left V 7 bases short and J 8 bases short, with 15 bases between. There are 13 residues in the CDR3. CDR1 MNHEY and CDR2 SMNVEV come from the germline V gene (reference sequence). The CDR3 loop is CASTSLGRDEQFF. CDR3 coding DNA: TGTGCCAGCACGAGCCTGGGTCGGGATGAGCAGTTCTTC.

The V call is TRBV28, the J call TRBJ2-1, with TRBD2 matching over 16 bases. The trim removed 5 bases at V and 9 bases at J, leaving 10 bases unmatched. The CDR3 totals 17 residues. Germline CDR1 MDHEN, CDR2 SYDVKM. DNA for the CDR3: TGTGCCAGCAGTACAACGGGACTAGCGGGGGGGCTTGGTGAGCAGTTCTTC. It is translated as CASSTTGLAGGLGEQFF.

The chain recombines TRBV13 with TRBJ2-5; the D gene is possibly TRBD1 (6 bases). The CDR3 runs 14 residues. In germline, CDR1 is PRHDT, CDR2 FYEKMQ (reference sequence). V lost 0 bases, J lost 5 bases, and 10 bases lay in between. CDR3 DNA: TGTGCCAGCAGCTTAGGGACAGGCTCCGAGACCCAGTACTTC. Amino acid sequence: CASSLGTGSETQYF.

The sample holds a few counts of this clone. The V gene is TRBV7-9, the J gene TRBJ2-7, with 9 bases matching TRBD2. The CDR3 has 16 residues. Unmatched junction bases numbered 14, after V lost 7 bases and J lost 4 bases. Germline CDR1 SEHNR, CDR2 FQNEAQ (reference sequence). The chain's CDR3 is CASTSWASSGDYEQYF. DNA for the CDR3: TGTGCCAGCACCTCATGGGCGTCTAGCGGGGATTACGAGCAGTACTTC.

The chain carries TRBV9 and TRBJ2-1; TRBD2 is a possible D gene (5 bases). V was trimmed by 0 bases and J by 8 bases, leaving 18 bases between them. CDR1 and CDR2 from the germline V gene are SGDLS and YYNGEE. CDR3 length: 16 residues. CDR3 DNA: TGTGCCAGCAGCGTAGATTGGCTAGCACATTCGGATGAGCAGTTCTTC. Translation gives CASSVDWLAHSDEQFF.

The CDR3 is CASSQPRTGGDLYEQYF. The CDR3, as DNA: TGTGCCAGCAGTCAACCCCGCACGGGGGGCGACCTCTACGAGCAGTACTTC. V gene TRBV28 combines with J gene TRBJ2-7, with D maybe TRBD2 (7 bases). The germline V gene has CDR1 MDHEN and CDR2 SYDVKM. This CDR3 has 17 residues. The V and J ends lost 5 bases and 3 bases respectively, with 23 bases between them.

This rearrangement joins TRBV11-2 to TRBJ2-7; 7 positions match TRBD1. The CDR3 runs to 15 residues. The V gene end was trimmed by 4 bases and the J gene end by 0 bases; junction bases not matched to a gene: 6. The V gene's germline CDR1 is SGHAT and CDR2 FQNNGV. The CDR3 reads CASSWYRGSSYEQYF. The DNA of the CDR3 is TGTGCCAGCAGCTGGTACAGGGGCAGCTCCTACGAGCAGTACTTC.

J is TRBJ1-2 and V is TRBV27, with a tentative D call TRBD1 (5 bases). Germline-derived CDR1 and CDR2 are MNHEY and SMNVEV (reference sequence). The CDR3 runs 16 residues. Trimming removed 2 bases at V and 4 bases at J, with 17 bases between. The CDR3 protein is CASSLRSRGDTYGYTF. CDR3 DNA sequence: TGTGCCAGCAGTTTAAGGAGTAGGGGCGATACCTATGGCTACACCTTC.

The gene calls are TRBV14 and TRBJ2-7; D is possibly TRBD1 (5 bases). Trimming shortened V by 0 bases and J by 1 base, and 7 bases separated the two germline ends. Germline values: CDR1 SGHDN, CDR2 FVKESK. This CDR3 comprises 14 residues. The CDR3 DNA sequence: TGTGCCAGCAGCCAAGACAGGGTTTCCTACGAGCAGTACTTC. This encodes CASSQDRVSYEQYF. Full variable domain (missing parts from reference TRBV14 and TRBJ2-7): EAGVTQFPSHSVIEKGQTVTLRCDPISGHDNLYWYRRVMGKEIKFLLHFVKESKQDESGMPNNRFLAERTGGTYSTLKVQPAELEDSGVYFCASSQDRVSYEQYFGPGTRLTVT.

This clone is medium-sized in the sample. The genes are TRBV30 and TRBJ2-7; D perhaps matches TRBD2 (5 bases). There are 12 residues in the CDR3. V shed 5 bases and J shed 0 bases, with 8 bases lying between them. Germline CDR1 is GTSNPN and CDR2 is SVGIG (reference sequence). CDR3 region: CAWDYSSYEQYF. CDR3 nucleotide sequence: TGTGCCTGGGACTATAGCTCCTACGAGCAGTACTTC.